This T cell receptor beta chain was obtained from a study of blood T cell repertoires in COVID-19. Study in general: COVID-19 samples from acute and convalescent phases originated in the United States, Italy and Spain. Nucleic acid was either cDNA or gDNA, and it came from T cells, B-cell-depleted T cells, or PBMCs.

Trimming removed 8 bases at V and 1 base at J, with 10 bases between. CDR1 is LGHDT, CDR2 YNNKEL, per germline (reference sequence). This CDR3 region has 13 residues. Authors' processing steps: Amplifying reference gene primers gave estimates of nucleated cell counts. TCRdb's copy holds only in-frame clones and misses some; the assay was immunoSEQ multiplex PCR. That table is the source of V, J and clone size, and D and trimming were worked out from the DNA. The sample holds roughly 46,000 clones; 88% are singletons and the top ten take over 7.5%. The clonotype originates from a man aged 45-60 years with active COVID-19. V is TRBV3-1 (or the pseudogene TRBV3-2) and J is TRBJ2-3, with a weak D call TRBD1 (6 bases). The sequenced sample was peripheral blood. In nucleotides, the CDR3 is TGTGCCAGCGGACACAGGGGCACAGATACGCAGTATTTT. Translated: CASGHRGTDTQYF.